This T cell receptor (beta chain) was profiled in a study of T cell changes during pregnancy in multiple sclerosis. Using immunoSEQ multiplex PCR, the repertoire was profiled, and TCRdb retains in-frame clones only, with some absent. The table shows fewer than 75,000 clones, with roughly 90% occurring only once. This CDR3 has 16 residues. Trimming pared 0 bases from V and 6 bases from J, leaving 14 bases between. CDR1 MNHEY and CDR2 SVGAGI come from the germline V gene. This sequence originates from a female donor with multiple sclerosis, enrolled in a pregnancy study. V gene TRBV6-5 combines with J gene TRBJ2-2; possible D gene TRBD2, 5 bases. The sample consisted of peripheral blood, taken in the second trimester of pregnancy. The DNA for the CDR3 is TGTGCCAGCAGTTACTCCACTAGTCCATACGCCGGGGAGCTGTTTTTT. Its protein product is CASSYSTSPYAGELFF.